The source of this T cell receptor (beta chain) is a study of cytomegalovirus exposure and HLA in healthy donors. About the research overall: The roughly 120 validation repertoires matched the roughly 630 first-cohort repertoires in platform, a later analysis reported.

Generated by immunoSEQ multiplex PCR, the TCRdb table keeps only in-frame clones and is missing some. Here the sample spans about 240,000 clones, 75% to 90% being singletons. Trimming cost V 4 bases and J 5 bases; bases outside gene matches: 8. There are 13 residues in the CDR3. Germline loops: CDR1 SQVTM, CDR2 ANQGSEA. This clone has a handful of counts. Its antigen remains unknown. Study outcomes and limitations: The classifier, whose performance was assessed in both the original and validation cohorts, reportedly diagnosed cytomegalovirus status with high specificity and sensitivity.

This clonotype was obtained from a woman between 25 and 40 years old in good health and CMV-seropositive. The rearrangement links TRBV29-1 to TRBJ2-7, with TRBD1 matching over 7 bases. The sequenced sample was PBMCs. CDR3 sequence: CSVVLPGTDEQYF. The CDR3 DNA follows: TGCAGCGTTGTACTGCCGGGGACAGACGAGCAGTACTTC.